These 9 T cell receptor beta chains were sequenced from one sample in a study of blood T cells in healthy people across ages. Combining a sample-barcoded 5' primer with a J-beta primer mix, a second PCR ran for about 7 to 11 cycles. TCRdb passed the 5' RACE reads through MiXCR, listing each CDR3 protein once. The sample includes about 940,000 distinct CDR3 sequences, around 48% of them seen just once. The sample comprised blood. These TCRs come from a man in his thirties or forties in good health.

This rearrangement joins TRBV7-2 to TRBJ2-1, with TRBD1 matching 7 bases. Losses at the gene ends were 1 base for V and 13 bases for J; bases not matched to a gene: 10. This CDR3 has 14 amino acids. Germline values: CDR1 SGHTA, CDR2 FQGNSA. The DNA of the CDR3 is TGTGCCAGCAGCTTAGGCCTGACAGGGCGAACCCAGTTCTTC. It yields the protein CASSLGLTGRTQFF.

The rearrangement links TRBV5-1 to TRBJ1-2; tentatively, D is TRBD1 (6 bases). The V gene lost 5 bases and the J gene lost 3 bases, with 11 bases spanning the gap. The germline CDR1 and CDR2 sequences are SGHRS and YFSETQ. CDR3 length equals 13 residues. CDR3 in DNA: TGCGCCAGCAGGAGACAGGAGTACTATGGCTACACCTTC. Protein product: CASRRQEYYGYTF.

The chain uses TRBV20-1 and TRBJ1-5, with TRBD1 matching 8 bases. This CDR3 is 14 amino acids long. Germline assignment: CDR1 DFQATT and CDR2 SNEGSKA (reference sequence). V shed 6 bases, J shed 4 bases, and the junction held 8 bases outside the gene matches. The CDR3 region is CSAVGQGRNQPQHF. Written as DNA, the CDR3 is TGCAGTGCGGTCGGACAGGGAAGGAATCAGCCCCAGCATTTT.

The chain carries TRBV7-2 and TRBJ2-7; unclear D gene. The CDR3 is made up of 12 amino acids. Germline CDR1 SGHTA, CDR2 FQGNSA. V was pared by 2 bases and J by 6 bases, with 8 bases between. Here the CDR3 reads CASSLRIGEQYF. The CDR3 coding sequence is TGTGCCAGCAGCTTAAGGATTGGCGAGCAGTACTTC.

The J gene is TRBJ2-4, the V gene TRBV14; D tentatively fits TRBD1 or TRBD2 (5 bases each). The CDR3 is 16 residues long. Trimming left V 5 bases short and J 6 bases short, with 20 bases between. The germline V gene has CDR1 SGHDN and CDR2 FVKESK. The CDR3 DNA reads as TGTGCCAGCAGCGCCCCGGGACGTTTATTAGGAAACATTCAGTACTTC. It translates to CASSAPGRLLGNIQYF. The full variable domain, rest sourced from reference TRBV14 and TRBJ2-4, is EAGVTQFPSHSVIEKGQTVTLRCDPISGHDNLYWYRRVMGKEIKFLLHFVKESKQDESGMPNNRFLAERTGGTYSTLKVQPAELEDSGVYFCASSAPGRLLGNIQYFGAGTRLSVL.

This chain connects TRBV6-6 to TRBJ1-2, with D unresolved. V was pared by 8 bases and J by 0 bases, with 7 bases between. Germline values: CDR1 MNHNY, CDR2 SVGAGI (reference sequence). This CDR3 has 12 amino acids. CDR3 coding DNA: TGTGCCAGCGGAAATTCTAACTATGGCTACACCTTC. This codes for CASGNSNYGYTF.

This clonotype came up many times. The chain carries TRBV4-1 and TRBJ2-3; TRBD2 matches at 15 bases. With V trimmed by 4 bases and J by 5 bases, 1 base remained unmatched. The CDR3 runs 15 residues. Germline-derived CDR1 and CDR2 are MGHRA and YSYEKL. Here the CDR3 DNA reads TGCGCCAGCAGCCCGGGACTAGCGGGGGGAGATACGCAGTATTTT. This sequence encodes CASSPGLAGGDTQYF.

This clonotype was counted only a few times. V usage is TRBV29-1 and J usage is TRBJ1-2; possible D gene TRBD1, 5 bases. Trimming shortened V by 6 bases and J by 4 bases, and 12 bases separated the two germline ends. The CDR3 consists of 12 residues. CDR1 SQVTM and CDR2 ANQGSEA come from the germline V gene. The CDR3 loop reads CSVGGAGYGYTF. CDR3 nucleotides: TGCAGCGTAGGAGGGGCTGGCTATGGCTACACCTTC.

This chain uses TRBV7-2 with TRBJ2-1; 9 bases align to TRBD2. J gave up 4 bases and V 0 bases, and 7 bases lay outside the gene matches. CDR1 SGHTA and CDR2 FQGNSA come from the germline V gene. This CDR3 is built from 17 residues. CDR3 coding DNA: TGTGCCAGCAGCTTAGCCCCCACCGCGGGGGGGTACAATGAGCAGTTCTTC. It is translated as CASSLAPTAGGYNEQFF.